A selection of T cell receptor beta chains follows, all from one sample in a study of CD8 T cell repertoires and HIV-1 epitope variants. Some clones are missing from TCRdb's copy, which holds only in-frame ones; the method was immunoSEQ multiplex PCR. The sample includes tens of thousands of clones, roughly four fifths of them seen just once. Input material: uncultured baseline CD8+ T cells from peripheral blood mononuclear cells (PBMCs). The receptor source for this set is a male donor with HIV. Both conserved end residues are part of each CDR3. The D gene is left open where the match is weak. Rows give clone size only sometimes, using once, few, many, or a class for an expanded clone.

>-|TRBD2|TRBV9|TRBJ2-3
CASSVVPSSGGAGDTQYF
TGTGCCAGCAGCGTAGTTCCCTCTAGCGGGGGGGCGGGTGATACGCAGTATTTT
>few|-|TRBV6-5|TRBJ2-7
CASRGLGVRVDEQYF
TGTGCCAGCCGTGGGTTGGGGGTCAGAGTCGACGAGCAGTACTTC
>once|-|TRBV7-2|TRBJ1-3
CASSFLGGDSGNTIYF
TGTGCCAGCAGCTTCCTTGGGGGTGACTCTGGAAACACCATATATTTT
>once|-|TRBV6-5|TRBJ1-5
CASSYSRADQPQHF
TGTGCCAGCAGTTACTCTCGGGCAGATCAGCCCCAGCATTTT
>-|TRBD2|TRBV7-2|TRBJ2-7
CASSFGLAGTHRYEQYF
TGTGCCAGCAGCTTCGGACTAGCGGGGACCCACCGTTACGAGCAGTACTTC
>-|-|TRBV5-1|TRBJ2-3
CASSFTDTQYF
TGCGCCAGCAGCTTCACAGATACGCAGTATTTT
>-|TRBD1|TRBV7-9|TRBJ2-7
CASSLGTDRAYEQYF
TGTGCCAGCAGCCTGGGGACGGACAGGGCGTACGAGCAGTACTTC
>few|TRBD1|TRBV5-6|TRBJ2-1
CASSLPGQGAYEQFF
TGTGCCAGCAGCTTACCGGGACAGGGGGCCTATGAGCAGTTCTTC
>-|-|TRBV28|TRBJ1-5
CASNTGGLNQPQHF
TGTGCCAGCAATACTGGGGGTCTCAATCAGCCCCAGCATTTT
>-|-|TRBV6-1|TRBJ2-7
CASRETGTPYEQYF
TGTGCCAGCAGGGAAACCGGGACCCCCTACGAGCAGTACTTC
>once|-|TRBV7-9|TRBJ1-4
CASRRGHLEKLFF
TGTGCCAGCAGACGAGGACACTTAGAAAAACTGTTTTTT
>-|TRBD1|TRBV9|TRBJ2-7
CASSVGQSSYEQYF
TGTGCCAGCAGCGTGGGACAGAGCTCCTACGAGCAGTACTTC
>-|-|TRBV19|TRBJ2-3
CASSGEETSYTDTQYF
TGTGCCAGTAGTGGGGAGGAGACTAGTTACACAGATACGCAGTATTTT
>-|-|TRBV5-5|TRBJ1-4
CASSLTPGGEREKLFF
TGTGCCAGCAGCTTGACCCCGGGAGGAGAAAGGGAAAAACTGTTTTTT
>-|-|TRBV7-9|TRBJ2-3
CASSQEFNTDTQYF
TGTGCCAGCAGCCAGGAGTTCAACACAGATACGCAGTATTTT
>-|-|TRBV28|TRBJ1-1
CASSSQGRNTEAFF
TGTGCCAGCAGTTCGCAGGGGCGTAACACTGAAGCTTTCTTT
>-|-|TRBV21-1|TRBJ1-1
CASSPYGGGDLTEAFF
TGTGCCAGCAGCCCCTATGGGGGGGGCGATCTCACTGAAGCTTTCTTT
>-|-|TRBV30|TRBJ2-2
CAWRKHAGELFF
TGTGCCTGGAGGAAGCATGCCGGGGAGCTGTTTTTT
>-|TRBD1|TRBV7-8|TRBJ2-7
CASSFYPQGAQDEQYF
TGTGCCAGCAGCTTCTATCCCCAGGGGGCGCAGGACGAGCAGTACTTC
>-|-|TRBV15|TRBJ1-2
CATSRDMGYGYTF
TGTGCCACCAGCAGAGATATGGGCTATGGCTACACCTTC
>-|-|TRBV29-1|TRBJ2-1
CSGAGVSYNEQFF
TGCAGCGGGGCCGGAGTCTCCTACAATGAGCAGTTCTTC
>-|-|TRBV5-1|TRBJ1-6
CASSLWGTHNSPLHF
TGCGCCAGCAGCTTGTGGGGGACGCATAATTCACCCCTCCACTTT